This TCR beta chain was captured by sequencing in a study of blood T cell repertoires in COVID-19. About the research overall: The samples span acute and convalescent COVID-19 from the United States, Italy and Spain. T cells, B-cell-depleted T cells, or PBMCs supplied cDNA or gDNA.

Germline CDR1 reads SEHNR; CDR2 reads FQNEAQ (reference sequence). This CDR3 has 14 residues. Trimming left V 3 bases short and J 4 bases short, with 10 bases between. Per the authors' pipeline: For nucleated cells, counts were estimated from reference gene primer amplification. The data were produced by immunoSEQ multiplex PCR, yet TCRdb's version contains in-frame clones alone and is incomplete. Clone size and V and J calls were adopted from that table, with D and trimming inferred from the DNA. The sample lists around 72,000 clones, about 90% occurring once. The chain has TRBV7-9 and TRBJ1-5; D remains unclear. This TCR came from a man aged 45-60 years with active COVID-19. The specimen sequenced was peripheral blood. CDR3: CASSLTTGNQPQHF. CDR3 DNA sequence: TGTGCCAGCAGCTTGACGACGGGAAATCAGCCCCAGCATTTT. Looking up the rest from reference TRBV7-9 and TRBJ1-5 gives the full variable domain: DTGVSQNPRHKITKRGQNVTFRCDPISEHNRLYWYRQTLGQGPEFLTYFQNEAQLEKSRLLSDRFSAERPKGSFSTLEIQRTEQGDSAMYLCASSLTTGNQPQHFGDGTRLSIL.